This T cell receptor beta chain emerged from a study of cytomegalovirus exposure and HLA in healthy donors. Study-wide points: There were under 200 TCR beta chains listed as cytomegalovirus-associated. Earlier findings revealed that most TCR beta V segments proved productive either about 87% or about 30% of the time. Presence/absence analyses assumed roughly uniform sequencing depth across donors, which may not hold.

Vbeta (60) and Jbeta (13) primers were used in the PCR. The repertoire was sequenced with immunoSEQ multiplex PCR; TCRdb's copy has only in-frame clones and lacks some. This table holds approximately 110,000 clones, 69% found once. A remark on this clone: Its antigen remains unidentified.

The TCR sequence derives from a young man in good health and CMV-seronegative. The source material was PBMCs.

The CDR3 DNA sequence: TGTGCCAGCAGCCTATCCGGGACAGGTACAGAAAAACTGTTTTTT. Translation: CASSLSGTGTEKLFF. The J gene is TRBJ1-4, the V gene TRBV7-9; 8 bases fit TRBD1. V gave up 5 bases and J gave up 8 bases; unmatched junction bases: 10. The CDR3 sequence is 15 residues long. Per germline, CDR1 SEHNR and CDR2 FQNEAQ (reference sequence). Supplemented by reference TRBV7-9 and TRBJ1-4, the full variable domain reads DTGVSQNPRHKITKRGQNVTFRCDPISEHNRLYWYRQTLGQGPEFLTYFQNEAQLEKSRLLSDRFSAERPKGSFSTLEIQRTEQGDSAMYLCASSLSGTGTEKLFFGSGTQLSVL.